Listed below are T cell receptor beta chains from one sample, sequenced in a study of cytomegalovirus exposure and HLA in healthy donors. This table comes from immunoSEQ multiplex PCR, and its TCRdb copy is limited to in-frame clones, with some not included. This repertoire shows 220,000 or so clones, roughly 70% found once; its top ten account for under 2%. Input material: PBMCs. These receptors came from a woman younger than 45 in good health and CMV-seronegative. The CDR3 runs from the conserved cysteine through the conserved F or W. The D gene is left open where the match is weak. Clone size is shown for a subset of rows, as once, few, many or a class of expanded clone.

DNA: TGTGCCAGCAGCCCCGGACTAGCAGGGGAGACCCAGTACTTC
CDR3: CASSPGLAGETQYF
D: TRBD2
J: TRBJ2-5
V: TRBV5-5
size: NA

DNA: TGTGCCATCAGGGGCAGGGACCAAGAGACCCAGTACTTC
CDR3: CAIRGRDQETQYF
D: NA
J: TRBJ2-5
V: TRBV10-3
size: NA

DNA: TGTGCCAGCAGTTTAGGACTAGCGGGGTTCACCGGGGAGCTGTTTTTT
CDR3: CASSLGLAGFTGELFF
D: TRBD2
J: TRBJ2-2
V: TRBV2
size: NA

DNA: TGTGCCAGCAGCCCACAGGGGGCAGGCCCCTACAATGAGCAGTTCTTC
CDR3: CASSPQGAGPYNEQFF
D: TRBD1
J: TRBJ2-1
V: TRBV7-9
size: NA

DNA: TGTGCCAGCACCTTAGGGGGCGTCTCCTACGAGCAGTACTTC
CDR3: CASTLGGVSYEQYF
D: TRBD1
J: TRBJ2-7
V: TRBV6-1
size: NA

DNA: TGTGCCAGTACCTTTGGACAGGGGCAGCCCCAGCATTTT
CDR3: CASTFGQGQPQHF
D: TRBD1
J: TRBJ1-5
V: TRBV2
size: NA

DNA: TGTGCCAGCAGCTTGGGCGCGGGGGGGGCGAACACCGGGGAGCTGTTTTTT
CDR3: CASSLGAGGANTGELFF
D: TRBD2
J: TRBJ2-2
V: TRBV5-8
size: few

DNA: TGTGCCAGTAGAGATGGGGCTACCCAGAGGAATCTGCCCCAGCATTTT
CDR3: CASRDGATQRNLPQHF
D: NA
J: TRBJ1-5
V: TRBV19
size: NA

DNA: TGTGCCTGGAGTTCAGGAAACACCATATATTTT
CDR3: CAWSSGNTIYF
D: NA
J: TRBJ1-3
V: TRBV30
size: NA

DNA: TGTGCCAGCAGTGATATCGGGACAGGGGGCTCTTGGGGCTACACCTTC
CDR3: CASSDIGTGGSWGYTF
D: TRBD1
J: TRBJ1-2
V: TRBV6-1
size: NA

DNA: TGTGCCAGCAGCTTAGAGGTCTCGGGGGAGGAGAGGACAGATACGCAGTATTTT
CDR3: CASSLEVSGEERTDTQYF
D: NA
J: TRBJ2-3
V: TRBV7-9
size: NA

DNA: TGTGCCAGCAGCCCGAAGAGGGGTGACAGGGTGGAGACCTACGAGCAGTACTTC
CDR3: CASSPKRGDRVETYEQYF
D: TRBD1
J: TRBJ2-7
V: TRBV11-2
size: NA

DNA: TGTGCCAGCAGGACAGGGGGCTTGGATACGCAGTATTTT
CDR3: CASRTGGLDTQYF
D: TRBD1
J: TRBJ2-3
V: TRBV6-5
size: NA

DNA: TGTGCCAGCAGCTCCGGGACAGGGCGTCGTGAGCAGTTCTTC
CDR3: CASSSGTGRREQFF
D: TRBD1
J: TRBJ2-1
V: TRBV11-3
size: NA

DNA: TGTGCCAGCAGTCACAGGGGGAACTACGAGCAGTACTTC
CDR3: CASSHRGNYEQYF
D: TRBD1
J: TRBJ2-7
V: TRBV6-5
size: NA

DNA: TGCGCCAGCAGCCCTGCTATAGCGGGGGGGAACTACAATGAGCAGTTCTTC
CDR3: CASSPAIAGGNYNEQFF
D: TRBD2
J: TRBJ2-1
V: TRBV5-1
size: NA

DNA: TGTGCCACCCGGGACAGAGTCGGCTACACCTTC
CDR3: CATRDRVGYTF
D: TRBD1
J: TRBJ1-2
V: TRBV2
size: NA

DNA: TGCGCCAGCAGCACCTCGACAGGAGCGAAAGCTTTCTTT
CDR3: CASSTSTGAKAFF
D: NA
J: TRBJ1-1
V: TRBV5-1
size: few

DNA: TGTGCCAGCAGCTTAGCGAGGGGAGCGGGAGGAGAGACCCAGTACTTC
CDR3: CASSLARGAGGETQYF
D: TRBD2
J: TRBJ2-5
V: TRBV7-2
size: NA

DNA: TGTGCCAGTACTCAGACTAGCTTCGAGGGGCAGCAGTTCTTC
CDR3: CASTQTSFEGQQFF
D: TRBD2
J: TRBJ2-1
V: TRBV19
size: NA

DNA: TGTGCCAGCTCCTGGGGGGGCAATCAGCCCCAGCATTTT
CDR3: CASSWGGNQPQHF
D: NA
J: TRBJ1-5
V: TRBV6-1
size: NA

DNA: TGTGCCAGCAGCGTATGGGAGGGAGAGAATGAGCAGTTCTTC
CDR3: CASSVWEGENEQFF
D: TRBD2
J: TRBJ2-1
V: TRBV9
size: NA

DNA: TGTGCCAGCAGCCTTCGACAGGGTAGTATCTACGAGCAGTACTTC
CDR3: CASSLRQGSIYEQYF
D: TRBD1
J: TRBJ2-7
V: TRBV6-5
size: once

DNA: TGCGCCAGCAGCTCGCTCCCGGGGAGTACAGATACGCAGTATTTT
CDR3: CASSSLPGSTDTQYF
D: NA
J: TRBJ2-3
V: TRBV5-1
size: NA

DNA: TGTGCCAGCAGCTCAGAGGGACTAGCGATCTACGAGCAGTACTTC
CDR3: CASSSEGLAIYEQYF
D: TRBD2
J: TRBJ2-7
V: TRBV11-2
size: once

DNA: TGTGCCAGCAGTTTATGGACAGGGTCGGGCCTGGGAAATGAGCAGTTCTTC
CDR3: CASSLWTGSGLGNEQFF
D: TRBD1
J: TRBJ2-1
V: TRBV27
size: NA

DNA: TGTGCCTGGGGGGACATCCGGCGGCCCCTCCACTTT
CDR3: CAWGDIRRPLHF
D: NA
J: TRBJ1-6
V: TRBV30
size: NA

DNA: TGCGCCAGCAGCAGGACAGATACGCAGTATTTT
CDR3: CASSRTDTQYF
D: NA
J: TRBJ2-3
V: TRBV10-2
size: NA

DNA: TGTGCCAGCAGCTTTGGGCGCAATCAGCCCCAGCATTTT
CDR3: CASSFGRNQPQHF
D: NA
J: TRBJ1-5
V: TRBV5-5
size: NA

DNA: TGTGCCACCCAGGATCTGAACACCGGGGAGCTGTTTTTT
CDR3: CATQDLNTGELFF
D: NA
J: TRBJ2-2
V: TRBV15
size: few

DNA: TGCGCCAGCAGCTTCGGGACTAGCTCGAATGAGCAGTTCTTC
CDR3: CASSFGTSSNEQFF
D: TRBD2
J: TRBJ2-1
V: TRBV5-1
size: NA

DNA: TGCAGCGTTGAAGGTGGTCGGGGGGCCGATGAGCAGTTCTTC
CDR3: CSVEGGRGADEQFF
D: NA
J: TRBJ2-1
V: TRBV29-1
size: NA

DNA: TGTGCCAGCAGTTGGACAGGGGAAGAGACCCAGTACTTC
CDR3: CASSWTGEETQYF
D: TRBD1
J: TRBJ2-5
V: TRBV5-6
size: once

DNA: TGTGCCAGCAGCTTAGGACCCGGAGCATCTTTCTTT
CDR3: CASSLGPGASFF
D: NA
J: TRBJ1-1
V: TRBV11-2
size: NA

DNA: TGTGCCAGCAGCTTAGAGGGACTAGCTTCCGATACGCAGTATTTT
CDR3: CASSLEGLASDTQYF
D: TRBD2
J: TRBJ2-3
V: TRBV7-2
size: NA

DNA: TGTGCCAGCAGCTCTCCAGGTGGCGGGAGTAGGTACAATGAGCAGTTCTTC
CDR3: CASSSPGGGSRYNEQFF
D: TRBD2
J: TRBJ2-1
V: TRBV7-2
size: NA

DNA: TGTGCCAGCAGCGTAGGGCCCGACTCCTACGAGCAGTACTTC
CDR3: CASSVGPDSYEQYF
D: NA
J: TRBJ2-7
V: TRBV9
size: NA

DNA: TGTGCCAGCAGTGTCTGGAGGGAGCAGTACTTC
CDR3: CASSVWREQYF
D: NA
J: TRBJ2-7
V: TRBV25-1
size: NA

DNA: TGTGCCAGCAGTGAAGGGGGCAGGCGCGAGCAGTACTTC
CDR3: CASSEGGRREQYF
D: NA
J: TRBJ2-7
V: TRBV6-1
size: NA

DNA: TGTGCCAGCAGCAACGGTGCTAGCGGGGGCTACGAGCAGTACTTC
CDR3: CASSNGASGGYEQYF
D: TRBD2
J: TRBJ2-7
V: TRBV7-2
size: NA

DNA: TGTGCCAGCAGTTCGGGGACTAGCGGCACCTACGAGCAGTACTTC
CDR3: CASSSGTSGTYEQYF
D: TRBD2
J: TRBJ2-7
V: TRBV6-5
size: once

DNA: TGTGCCAGCAGTGAAGAGGGGCCCTTGGCTGAAGCTTTCTTT
CDR3: CASSEEGPLAEAFF
D: NA
J: TRBJ1-1
V: TRBV6-1
size: few

DNA: TGTGCCAGCAGCCTCGGGACAGAGCAAGAGACCCAGTACTTC
CDR3: CASSLGTEQETQYF
D: TRBD1
J: TRBJ2-5
V: TRBV2
size: NA

DNA: TGTGCCATCAGGGGGGCGGAAGGCTCCTACAATGAGCAGTTCTTC
CDR3: CAIRGAEGSYNEQFF
D: NA
J: TRBJ2-1
V: TRBV10-3
size: once

DNA: TGTGCCAGCAGCTTAGGGGGGGCTAACTATGGCTACACCTTC
CDR3: CASSLGGANYGYTF
D: NA
J: TRBJ1-2
V: TRBV7-2
size: NA

DNA: TGTGCCAGCAGCCCTCCCCGGACAGGGGAAGAGACCCAGTACTTC
CDR3: CASSPPRTGEETQYF
D: TRBD1
J: TRBJ2-5
V: TRBV9
size: NA

DNA: TGTGCCACCAGCAAGGCCGGGTCCCCTCGAAGGAGCACTGAAGCTTTCTTT
CDR3: CATSKAGSPRRSTEAFF
D: NA
J: TRBJ1-1
V: TRBV15
size: once

DNA: TGTGCCAGCAGAAACAGGGGAAATGAAAAACTGTTTTTT
CDR3: CASRNRGNEKLFF
D: TRBD1
J: TRBJ1-4
V: TRBV6-5
size: once

DNA: TGTGCCAGCAGCTTTGACAGGGCCTACGAGCAGTACTTC
CDR3: CASSFDRAYEQYF
D: TRBD1
J: TRBJ2-7
V: TRBV5-5
size: NA

DNA: TGTGCCAGCAGCAGGGACAGCTACTACTATGGCTACACCTTC
CDR3: CASSRDSYYYGYTF
D: TRBD1
J: TRBJ1-2
V: TRBV9
size: NA